A selection of T cell receptor beta chains follows, all from one sample in a study of cytomegalovirus exposure and HLA in healthy donors. The table came from immunoSEQ multiplex PCR; TCRdb's copy has only in-frame clones and leaves some out. The sample holds about 200,000 clones, roughly three quarters seen once. Specimen: PBMCs. These receptors originate from a male donor in good health and CMV-seropositive. The CDR3 runs from the conserved cysteine through the conserved F or W. D genes are given only for firm matches. Not all rows give a size; the values are once, few, many and, for expanded clones, a class.

>TRBD2|TRBJ2-5|.|TRBV9
CASSRGGWETQYF
TGTGCCAGCAGCCGGGGGGGGTGGGAGACCCAGTACTTC
>.|TRBJ2-7|.|TRBV6-5
CASSYSTRSSYEQYF
TGTGCCAGCAGTTACTCGACTCGGAGCTCCTACGAGCAGTACTTC
>TRBD2|TRBJ2-7|.|TRBV28
CASSRLAASSYEQYF
TGTGCCAGCAGCCGTCTAGCGGCGAGCTCCTACGAGCAGTACTTC
>.|TRBJ1-2|.|TRBV11-2
CASNPLSGYTF
TGTGCCAGCAATCCTTTAAGCGGCTACACCTTC
>TRBD1|TRBJ2-2|.|TRBV6-1
CASMTGTGELFF
TGTGCCAGCATGACAGGGACCGGGGAGCTGTTTTTT
>TRBD2|TRBJ2-1|.|TRBV5-4
CASSLMTSGGVNEQFF
TGTGCCAGCAGCTTGATGACTAGCGGGGGGGTGAATGAGCAGTTCTTC
>TRBD1|TRBJ2-7|.|TRBV2
CASSGDRGGYEQYF
TGTGCCAGCAGTGGGGACAGGGGGGGTTACGAGCAGTACTTC
>TRBD2|TRBJ2-5|.|TRBV5-1
CASSFTSGRAETQYF
TGCGCCAGCAGCTTTACTAGCGGGAGGGCAGAGACCCAGTACTTC
>TRBD1|TRBJ2-7|.|TRBV7-2
CASSPTGDLSSSYEQYF
TGTGCCAGCAGCCCGACAGGGGACCTTTCCTCCTCCTACGAGCAGTACTTC
>.|TRBJ2-7|few|TRBV5-1
CASSLDNRPYEQYF
TGCGCCAGCAGCTTGGATAACAGACCCTACGAGCAGTACTTC
>TRBD1|TRBJ1-3|.|TRBV7-2
CASTVGQISGNTIYF
TGTGCCAGCACCGTGGGACAGATCTCTGGAAACACCATATATTTT
>.|TRBJ2-2|few|TRBV2
CASSEEGGTNTGELFF
TGTGCCAGCAGTGAAGAGGGGGGGACGAACACCGGGGAGCTGTTTTTT
>TRBD1|TRBJ1-4|once|TRBV5-8
CASSRRDREGKLFF
TGTGCCAGCAGCCGCCGGGACAGGGAAGGAAAACTGTTTTTT
>TRBD1|TRBJ2-5|.|TRBV4-3
CASSQDIGTGGETQYF
TGCGCCAGCAGCCAAGATATCGGGACAGGGGGAGAGACCCAGTACTTC
>.|TRBJ2-6|.|TRBV2
CASSRDSSGANVLTF
TGTGCCAGCAGTCGCGACAGCTCTGGGGCCAACGTCCTGACTTTC
>TRBD2|TRBJ2-7|.|TRBV28
CASSVAGNLYEQYF
TGTGCCAGCAGTGTAGCGGGGAACCTCTACGAGCAGTACTTC
>.|TRBJ2-7|.|TRBV27
CASSLRVQGNGEQYF
TGTGCCAGCAGTCTCAGGGTGCAAGGGAACGGCGAGCAGTACTTC
>.|TRBJ1-5|few|TRBV2
CASKTGSANQPQHF
TGTGCCAGCAAAACAGGGTCGGCCAATCAGCCCCAGCATTTT
>TRBD1|TRBJ2-7|.|TRBV11-3
CASRVRRDRQFYEQYF
TGTGCCAGCAGGGTTAGAAGGGACAGGCAATTCTACGAGCAGTACTTC
>TRBD1|TRBJ2-7|few|TRBV19
CASSPNGQGGLGQYF
TGTGCCAGTAGCCCCAACGGACAGGGGGGCCTGGGGCAGTACTTC
>TRBD1|TRBJ1-2|.|TRBV7-2
CASSLVTGPNYGYTF
TGTGCCAGCAGCTTAGTGACAGGGCCTAACTATGGCTACACCTTC
>.|TRBJ1-3|.|TRBV25-1
CASSGPLSDTIYF
TGTGCCAGCAGTGGACCCCTGAGCGACACCATATATTTT
>TRBD2|TRBJ2-2|.|TRBV11-3
CASSPTSENTGELFF
TGTGCCAGCAGCCCGACTAGCGAGAACACCGGGGAGCTGTTTTTT
>.|TRBJ2-1|once|TRBV7-2
CASSLSRESLNEQFF
TGTGCCAGCAGCCTATCCCGGGAGTCTCTCAATGAGCAGTTCTTC
>.|TRBJ2-7|.|TRBV5-5
CASSLPGFHEQYF
TGTGCCAGCAGCCTCCCTGGCTTCCACGAGCAGTACTTC
>.|TRBJ1-5|.|TRBV10-1
CASTRDSAVNQPQHF
TGCGCCAGCACCCGGGACTCCGCTGTGAATCAGCCCCAGCATTTT
>TRBD2|TRBJ2-7|once|TRBV6-1
CASSEILAGAEQYF
TGTGCCAGCAGTGAGATACTAGCGGGAGCGGAGCAGTACTTC
>.|TRBJ2-2|.|TRBV29-1
CSVEALAGQNTGELFF
TGCAGCGTTGAAGCATTGGCGGGGCAGAACACCGGGGAGCTGTTTTTT
>TRBD1|TRBJ2-7|.|TRBV6-5
CASGRQGARYEQYF
TGTGCCAGCGGAAGACAGGGGGCGAGGTACGAGCAGTACTTC
>.|TRBJ1-5|.|TRBV27
CASSIWAGDQPQHF
TGTGCCAGCAGTATCTGGGCAGGGGATCAGCCCCAGCATTTT
>TRBD1|TRBJ2-3|.|TRBV7-6
CASSQYPGQGFSVGTDTQYF
TGTGCCAGCAGCCAGTACCCGGGACAGGGTTTTAGTGTGGGCACAGATACGCAGTATTTT
>.|TRBJ2-7|once|TRBV4-3
CASSQVHGEVEQYF
TGCGCCAGCAGCCAAGTCCATGGAGAGGTTGAGCAGTACTTC
>.|TRBJ2-3|.|TRBV19
CASSMVRGGTDTQYF
TGTGCCAGTAGTATGGTCAGAGGGGGAACAGATACGCAGTATTTT
>TRBD1|TRBJ2-7|.|TRBV27
CASSLAGGIDEQYF
TGTGCCAGCAGTTTGGCAGGGGGCATCGACGAGCAGTACTTC
>TRBD2|TRBJ2-1|.|TRBV11-3
CASSLTSGSYEQFF
TGTGCCAGCAGTTTGACTAGCGGGAGTTATGAGCAGTTCTTC
>TRBD1|TRBJ1-5|.|TRBV7-2
CASSLQGENQPQHF
TGTGCCAGCAGCTTACAGGGGGAAAATCAGCCCCAGCATTTT
>TRBD2|TRBJ2-1|.|TRBV14
CASSQLAGVPSLNEQFF
TGTGCCAGCAGCCAACTAGCGGGAGTCCCGAGCCTCAATGAGCAGTTCTTC
>TRBD1|TRBJ1-1|.|TRBV7-9
CSSSLGQDEAFF
TGTTCCAGCAGCTTAGGACAGGATGAAGCTTTCTTT
>.|TRBJ2-1|.|TRBV7-2
CASSLRPDSPSDHNEQFF
TGTGCCAGCAGCTTACGACCGGATTCCCCGAGCGACCACAATGAGCAGTTCTTC
>TRBD2|TRBJ2-5|few|TRBV4-2
CASSLRPPAGGPETQYF
TGTGCCAGCAGCCTCAGACCCCCAGCGGGGGGGCCAGAGACCCAGTACTTC
>TRBD1|TRBJ2-5|.|TRBV19
CASTPGEGAGETQYF
TGTGCCAGTACCCCAGGAGAGGGGGCGGGAGAGACCCAGTACTTC
>.|TRBJ1-2|.|TRBV30
CASPSGGFHGYTF
TGTGCCTCCCCCTCTGGGGGGTTCCATGGCTACACCTTC
>TRBD2|TRBJ2-1|.|TRBV7-2
CASSLDGGAYNEQFF
TGTGCCAGCAGCTTAGACGGGGGGGCCTACAATGAGCAGTTCTTC
>TRBD2|TRBJ2-5|.|TRBV4-3
CASSQDIPTGSGGTEETQYF
TGCGCCAGCAGCCAAGATATCCCTACTGGGAGCGGGGGAACTGAAGAGACCCAGTACTTC
>.|TRBJ2-2|.|TRBV5-5
CASSKHADTGELFF
TGTGCCAGCAGTAAGCATGCGGACACCGGGGAGCTGTTTTTT
>TRBD1|TRBJ1-2|.|TRBV5-4
CASSRGRDGYTF
TGTGCCAGCAGCAGGGGGCGGGATGGCTACACCTTC
>.|TRBJ1-5|.|TRBV7-2
CASSLSSGDNQPQHF
TGTGCCAGCAGCTTGTCGTCAGGGGACAATCAGCCCCAGCATTTT
>.|TRBJ2-5|.|TRBV7-9
CASSSSTGQETQYF
TGTGCCAGCAGCTCCTCAACCGGCCAAGAGACCCAGTACTTC